This TCR beta chain comes out of a study of read filtering for tumor transcriptome and immune sequencing. Across the whole study: R-ISS stage counts were roughly 8 for I, approximately 15 for II, 7 for III. DNase treatment preceded whole-transcriptome library preparation.

Molecular barcoded adaptors covering alpha/delta and beta/gamma chains were used on approximately 400 ng RNA. TCRdb re-analysed the reads in MiXCR, keeping a single row per CDR3 protein. Among approximately 140,000 distinct CDR3 sequences, about 12% were seen once, and the ten largest hold 7.5% to 10%. A note on this clonotype: The antigen remains unidentified. One end of the junction fails to match germline, which may point to a read error.

Sampling of bone marrow took place during active disease in every patient. CDR3 length: 19 residues. CDR1 and CDR2 (germline): LNHDA, SQIVND (reference sequence). Notes on the study in general: Sorted CD138-negative bone marrow cells were not purified T cells.

This clonotype was obtained from a donor aged 40 or over with multiple myeloma. Sequencing used a population of CD138-negative cells sorted from bone marrow. The chain recombines TRBV19 with TRBJ2-1, with 10 bases lining up with TRBD2. This CDR3 is CASSREGLARLSSYNEQSF. CDR3 DNA sequence: TGTGCCAGCAGTCGCGAGGGACTAGCGAGACTAAGCTCCTACAATGAGCAGTCCTTC. The variable domain in full, with the rest retrieved from reference TRBV19 and TRBJ2-1, is DGGITQSPKYLFRKEGQNVTLSCEQNLNHDAMYWYRQDPGQGLRLIYYSQIVNDFQKGDIAEGYSVSREKKESFPLTVTSAQKNPTAFYLCASSREGLARLSSYNEQSFGPGTRLTVL.